The clone carrying this T cell receptor beta chain was recorded many times. Its antigen is unidentified. Each patient came to thyroid surgery without any prior treatment (of any kind). TCRdb re-analyzed the PCR reads using MiXCR. The data hold 40,000 or so clones, with approximately 16% observed a single time. This sample was taken from a study of metastatic and nonmetastatic thyroid tumors. For the study at large: Malignant and benign thyroid patients had repertoires compared in peripheral blood and tumor or nodule tissue. Study-wide results and limits: According to reports, the diversity of TCR beta was significantly higher in malignant thyroid tumors than in benign nodules, and this held in both blood and tumor samples.

Sequencing used tumor tissue. The TCR was taken from a female donor with papillary thyroid cancer or a benign thyroid nodule (not recorded which). Some clones in this sample may be carry-over from other donors' samples.

CDR3 in DNA: TGTGCCAGCAGCCAGGACAGGTTACCAGAGTTCTTC. It yields the protein CASSQDRLPEFF. The chain is built from TRBV7-9 and TRBJ2-1; 7 nucleotides match TRBD1. The CDR3 is made up of 12 amino acids. The germline V gene has CDR1 SEHNR and CDR2 FQNEAQ (reference sequence). V was clipped by 5 bases and J by 14 bases; unmatched bases: 9.